The clone carrying this T cell receptor beta chain was found many times. Antigen specificity is unknown. This specimen comes from a study of T cells after yellow fever vaccination. Turning to the study itself: Preparation of fractions with low cell numbers was performed using SMART-Seq v4 Ultra Low Input. Study-wide results and caveats: Post-booster samples contained most primary-vaccination clones (about 96% CD4, 88% CD8).

Conversion of TCR transcripts into cDNA relied on 5'RACE template switching, which added a universal primer site and UMIs. TCRdb fed the 5' RACE reads into MiXCR, producing one record per CDR3 protein. This table holds about 49,000 distinct CDR3 sequences, around 7% found once. The CDR3 is 13 amino acids. V lost 2 bases to trimming and J lost 6 bases, with 9 bases between them. This TCR was sampled from a man between 18 and 29 years old who received the YFV17D yellow fever vaccine. The sequencing here drew on CD8+ T cells sorted from PBMCs, taken approximately 16 days after the first yellow fever vaccination. The chain carries TRBV12-3 or TRBV12-4 and TRBJ2-3, with D maybe TRBD1 (6 bases). The CDR3 DNA is TGTGCCAGCAGTTTATTGCAGGGGGATACGCAGTATTTT. Its protein product is CASSLLQGDTQYF.